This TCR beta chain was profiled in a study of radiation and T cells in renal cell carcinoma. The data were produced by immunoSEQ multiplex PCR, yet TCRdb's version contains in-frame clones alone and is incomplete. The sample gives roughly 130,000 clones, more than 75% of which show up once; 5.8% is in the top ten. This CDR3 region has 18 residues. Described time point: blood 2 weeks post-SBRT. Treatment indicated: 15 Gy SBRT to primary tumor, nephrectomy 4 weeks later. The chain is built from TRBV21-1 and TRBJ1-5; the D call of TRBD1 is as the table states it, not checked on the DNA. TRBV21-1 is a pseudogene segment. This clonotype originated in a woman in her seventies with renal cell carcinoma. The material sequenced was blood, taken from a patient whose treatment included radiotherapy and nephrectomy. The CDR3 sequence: CASSKKLYGTNSNQPQHF. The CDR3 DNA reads TGTGCCAGCAGCAAAAAGCTGTACGGGACAAATAGCAATCAGCCCCAGCATTTT.